This TCR beta chain originates from a study of blood T cell repertoires in COVID-19. Some clones are missing from TCRdb's copy, which holds only in-frame ones; the method was immunoSEQ multiplex PCR. The sample has under 400,000 clones, under 90% seen once; the top ten hold less than 3.5%. The CDR3 runs to 17 residues. With 4 bases clipped from V and 3 bases from J, the junction kept 14 bases outside the gene matches. Germline V gene sequence: CDR1 SGHVS, CDR2 FQNEAQ. This chain uses TRBV7-8 with TRBJ2-7, with 8 positions matching TRBD2. Sequencing used peripheral blood. This receptor was taken from a woman aged 25 to 45 with COVID-19, enrolled during active disease. The CDR3 is CASSSTHGLSGGYEQYF. As DNA, the CDR3 is TGTGCCAGCAGCTCAACCCACGGGCTCAGCGGGGGCTACGAGCAGTACTTC.